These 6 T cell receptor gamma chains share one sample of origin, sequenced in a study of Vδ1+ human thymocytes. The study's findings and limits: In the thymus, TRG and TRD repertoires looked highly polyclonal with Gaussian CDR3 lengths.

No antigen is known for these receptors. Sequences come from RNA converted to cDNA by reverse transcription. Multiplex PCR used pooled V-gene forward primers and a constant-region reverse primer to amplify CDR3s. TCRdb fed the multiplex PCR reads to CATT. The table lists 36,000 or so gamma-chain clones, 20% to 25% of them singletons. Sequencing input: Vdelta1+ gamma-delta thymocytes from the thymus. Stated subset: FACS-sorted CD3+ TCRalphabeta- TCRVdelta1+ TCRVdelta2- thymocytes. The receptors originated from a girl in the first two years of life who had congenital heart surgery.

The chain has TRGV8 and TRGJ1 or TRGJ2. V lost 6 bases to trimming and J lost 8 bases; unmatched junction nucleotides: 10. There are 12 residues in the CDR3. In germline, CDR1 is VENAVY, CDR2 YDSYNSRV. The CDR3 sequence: CATWSPWDKKLF. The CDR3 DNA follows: TGTGCCACCTGGTCCCCATGGGATAAGAAACTCTTT.

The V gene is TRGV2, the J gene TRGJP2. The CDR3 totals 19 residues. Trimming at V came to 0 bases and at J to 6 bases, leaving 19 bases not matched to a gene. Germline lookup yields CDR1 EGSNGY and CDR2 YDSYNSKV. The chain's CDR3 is CATWDGNGSVLVGDWIKTF. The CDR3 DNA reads TGTGCCACCTGGGACGGGAATGGTTCAGTGCTGGTAGGTGATTGGATCAAGACGTTT.

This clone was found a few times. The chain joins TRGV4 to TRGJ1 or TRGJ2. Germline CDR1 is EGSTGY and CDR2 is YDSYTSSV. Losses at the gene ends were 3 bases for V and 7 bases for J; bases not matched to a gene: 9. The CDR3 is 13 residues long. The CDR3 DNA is TGTGCCACCTGGGATCCATATAGATATAAGAAACTCTTT. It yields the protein CATWDPYRYKKLF.

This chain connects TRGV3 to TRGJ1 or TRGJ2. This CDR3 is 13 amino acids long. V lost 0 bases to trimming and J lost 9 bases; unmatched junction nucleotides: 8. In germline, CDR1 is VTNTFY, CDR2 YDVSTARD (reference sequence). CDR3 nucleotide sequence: TGTGCCACCTGGGACAGGATTAGCCCTAAGAAACTCTTT. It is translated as CATWDRISPKKLF.

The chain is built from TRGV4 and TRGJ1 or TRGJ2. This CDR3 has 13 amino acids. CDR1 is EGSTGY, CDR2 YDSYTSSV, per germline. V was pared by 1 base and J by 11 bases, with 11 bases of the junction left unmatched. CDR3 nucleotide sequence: TGTGCCACCTGGGATGGACGGGAGGTGGAGAAACTCTTT. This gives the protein CATWDGREVEKLF.

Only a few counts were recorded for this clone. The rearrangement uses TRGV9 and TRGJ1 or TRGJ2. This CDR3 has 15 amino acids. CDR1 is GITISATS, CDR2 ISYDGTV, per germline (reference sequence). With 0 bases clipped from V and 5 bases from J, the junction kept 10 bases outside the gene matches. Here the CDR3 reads CALWEVPLIDYKKLF. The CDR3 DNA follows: TGTGCCTTGTGGGAGGTGCCACTAATCGATTATAAGAAACTCTTT.